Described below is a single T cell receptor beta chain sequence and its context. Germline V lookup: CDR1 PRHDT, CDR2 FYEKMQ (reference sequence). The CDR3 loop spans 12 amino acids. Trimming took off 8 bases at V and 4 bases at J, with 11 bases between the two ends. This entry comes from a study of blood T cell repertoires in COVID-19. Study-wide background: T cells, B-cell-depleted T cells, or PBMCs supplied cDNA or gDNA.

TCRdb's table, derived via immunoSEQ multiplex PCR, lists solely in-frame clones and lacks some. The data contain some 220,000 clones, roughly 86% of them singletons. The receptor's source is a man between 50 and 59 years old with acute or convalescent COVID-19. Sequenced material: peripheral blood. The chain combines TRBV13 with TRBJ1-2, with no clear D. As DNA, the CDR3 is TGTGCCAGCGCGAGTCAAAGCTATGGCTACACCTTC. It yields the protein CASASQSYGYTF.